The 24 T cell receptor beta chains given below trace back to one sample, sequenced in a study of T cell responses to AZD1222 COVID-19 vaccine (dated by TCRdb to about 2021). The time point tag for this specimen amounts to: baseline before first vaccination. Library preparation used the immunoSEQ multiplex PCR assay. TCRdb retrieved this table from immuneACCESS and kept in-frame rearrangements only. Not all clones are present; in checked studies, unresolved V genes account for under half, and no reason is known for the remainder. The sample data list roughly 120,000 clones, and around nine tenths of these were observed just once. The top ten clones comprise under 3.5% of the sample. The sequences come from peripheral blood, collected on day 0 of AZD1222 vaccination. All receptors come from an adult in good health.

This clone was recorded a few times. This rearrangement joins TRBV10-3 to TRBJ2-1; 8 nucleotides match TRBD2. V lost 8 bases, J lost 4 bases, and 13 bases stayed unmatched. The CDR3 loop spans 16 amino acids. From germline, CDR1 is ENHRY and CDR2 SYGVKD. Here the CDR3 reads CAIEAGGSGGYNEQFF. CDR3 bases: TGTGCCATCGAGGCGGGAGGCTCGGGAGGTTACAATGAGCAGTTCTTC.

V and J are TRBV5-1 and TRBJ1-5; D is undetermined. This CDR3 is built from 14 residues. CDR1 and CDR2 from the germline V gene are SGHRS and YFSETQ. V was pared by 0 bases and J by 4 bases, with 8 bases between. CDR3 coding DNA: TGCGCCAGCAGCTTGGAGGGTTCTAATCAGCCCCAGCATTTT. Its translation: CASSLEGSNQPQHF. Full variable domain (remainder filled in from reference TRBV5-1 and TRBJ1-5): KAGVTQTPRYLIKTRGQQVTLSCSPISGHRSVSWYQQTPGQGLQFLFEYFSETQRNKGNFPGRFSGRQFSNSRSEMNVSTLELGDSALYLCASSLEGSNQPQHFGDGTRLSIL.

The chain recombines TRBV3-1 (or the pseudogene TRBV3-2) with TRBJ2-7; 10 bases match TRBD2. The trim removed 3 bases at V and 0 bases at J, leaving 2 bases unmatched. This CDR3 has 15 amino acids. The V gene's germline CDR1 is LGHDT and CDR2 YNNKEL (reference sequence). This CDR3 is CASSHSSGSSYEQYF. CDR3 bases: TGTGCCAGCAGCCACTCTAGCGGGAGCTCCTACGAGCAGTACTTC.

The J gene is TRBJ1-1, the V gene TRBV12-3 or TRBV12-4; maybe TRBD1 (5 bases). The CDR3 consists of 13 residues. Trimming pared 4 bases from V and 5 bases from J, leaving 11 bases between. CDR3 nucleotides: TGTGCCAGCAGTTCTGAGAAGGGGACTGAAGCTTTCTTT. Residues: CASSSEKGTEAFF.

This chain links TRBV27 with TRBJ1-5; 7 positions match TRBD1. The CDR3 consists of 13 residues. Germline V lookup: CDR1 MNHEY, CDR2 SMNVEV (reference sequence). V gave up 5 bases and J gave up 7 bases; unmatched junction bases: 5. The DNA for the CDR3 is TGTGCCAGCAGTACCACAGGGGAACAGCCCCAGCATTTT. Translated, it gives CASSTTGEQPQHF.

V gene TRBV4-1 combines with J gene TRBJ1-2; D gene uncertain. Trimming shortened V by 4 bases and J by 5 bases, and 14 bases separated the two germline ends. The length of the CDR3 is 14 residues. In germline, CDR1 is MGHRA, CDR2 YSYEKL. Written as DNA, the CDR3 is TGCGCCAGCAGCCCCCTTGACCCGACATATGGCTACACCTTC. Protein: CASSPLDPTYGYTF.

The chain uses TRBV19 and TRBJ1-5; no clear D. The germline V and J ends were trimmed by 0 bases and 5 bases, with 11 bases remaining between them. This CDR3 has 15 residues. Germline-derived CDR1 and CDR2 are LNHDA and SQIVND (reference sequence). The chain's CDR3 is CASSIDGRNHQPQHF. The CDR3 DNA reads TGTGCCAGTAGTATAGACGGACGGAACCATCAGCCCCAGCATTTT.

This sequence joins TRBV29-1 and TRBJ2-7; TRBD1 aligns across 7 bases. This CDR3 is 13 amino acids long. The germline gives CDR1 SQVTM, CDR2 ANQGSEA. Germline trimming cut 1 base from V and 2 bases from J; bases unmatched to any gene: 2. CDR3 bases: TGCAGCGTTGAAGGGGGACAGACCTACGAGCAGTACTTC. This encodes CSVEGGQTYEQYF.

A note on this clone: The junction departs from germline at one end; a sequencing error may be responsible. V and J are TRBV5-6 and TRBJ1-1; D is uncertain. The CDR3 spans 14 residues. The V gene's germline CDR1 is SGHDT and CDR2 YYEEEE. CDR3 sequence (DNA): TGTGCCAGCAGCTTCTCGGGGTCGAACGCTGAAGCTTTCTTT. Amino acids: CASSFSGSNAEAFF.

V is TRBV6-1 and J is TRBJ1-1; possibly TRBD1 for D (6 bases). There are 16 residues in the CDR3. Trimming removed 2 bases at V and 5 bases at J, with 18 bases between. Germline CDR1 reads MNHNS; CDR2 reads SASEGT. CDR3: CASSESSSGAWTEAFF. The CDR3 coding sequence is TGTGCCAGCAGTGAATCGTCTTCAGGGGCCTGGACTGAAGCTTTCTTT.

The chain links TRBV19 to TRBJ1-4, with unresolved D. The CDR3 is 13 amino acids. V lost 5 bases and J lost 1, with 5 bases in between. CDR1 and CDR2 from the germline V gene are LNHDA and SQIVND (reference sequence). The DNA for the CDR3 is TGTGCCAGTAGTTACAGAACTAATGAAAAACTGTTTTTT. It codes for CASSYRTNEKLFF. Combining the CDR3 with reference TRBV19 and TRBJ1-4 gives the whole variable domain DGGITQSPKYLFRKEGQNVTLSCEQNLNHDAMYWYRQDPGQGLRLIYYSQIVNDFQKGDIAEGYSVSREKKESFPLTVTSAQKNPTAFYLCASSYRTNEKLFFGSGTQLSVL.

The CDR3 coding sequence is TGTGCCAGCAACCTACAATATAGCAATCAGCCCCAGCATTTT. Its protein product is CASNLQYSNQPQHF. The genes are TRBV2 and TRBJ1-5; D ambiguous. Trimming pared 7 bases from V and 0 bases from J, leaving 10 bases between. CDR3 length: 14 residues. Germline lookup yields CDR1 SNHLY and CDR2 FYNNEI.

The chain couples TRBV7-8 to TRBJ1-1, with D unresolved. Trimming shortened V by 5 bases and J by 0 bases, and 7 bases separated the two germline ends. Germline V lookup: CDR1 SGHVS, CDR2 FQNEAQ. The CDR3 length is 13 residues. The CDR3, as DNA: TGTGCCAGCAGCGAGGGAATGAACACTGAAGCTTTCTTT. Residues: CASSEGMNTEAFF. The complete variable domain, with remaining parts taken from reference TRBV7-8 and TRBJ1-1, reads GAGVSQSPRYKVAKRGQDVALRCDPISGHVSLFWYQQALGQGPEFLTYFQNEAQLDKSGLPSDRFFAERPEGSVSTLKIQRTQQEDSAVYLCASSEGMNTEAFFGQGTRLTVV.

V and J are TRBV9 and TRBJ2-1; TRBD2 matches 10 bases. The CDR3 runs to 17 residues. The V and J ends lost 3 bases and 5 bases, in that order; junction bases with no gene match: 11. Germline V gene data show CDR1 as SGDLS and CDR2 as YYNGEE. This chain's CDR3 is CASSDETGLAVDNEQFF. CDR3 in DNA: TGTGCCAGCAGCGACGAAACCGGACTAGCGGTAGACAATGAGCAGTTCTTC.

The chain uses TRBV7-8 and TRBJ1-4; no reliable D call. This CDR3 spans 19 amino acids. The V gene lost 2 bases and the J gene lost 0 bases, with 19 bases spanning the gap. CDR1 and CDR2 from the germline V gene are SGHVS and FQNEAQ. CDR3 in DNA: TGTGCCAGCAGCTTACCCCGGGCCCCTGGCCTTGCAACTAATGAAAAACTGTTTTTT. Translated: CASSLPRAPGLATNEKLFF.

The chain combines TRBV29-1 with TRBJ2-7, with 9 bases lining up with TRBD1. Unmatched junction bases numbered 6, after V lost 2 bases and J lost 10 bases. Germline loops: CDR1 SQVTM, CDR2 ANQGSEA. The CDR3 has 12 residues. The CDR3 is CSVENDRGDQYF. DNA of the CDR3: TGCAGCGTTGAAAACGACAGGGGGGATCAGTACTTC.

V gene TRBV5-4 combines with J gene TRBJ1-4, with a weak D call TRBD1 (6 bases). Trimming stripped 4 bases from V and 4 bases from J, with 11 bases between. The CDR3 sequence is 14 residues long. Looked up from germline, CDR1 is SGHNT and CDR2 is YYREEE (reference sequence). The CDR3 DNA follows: TGTGCCAGCAGCCGACAGGAGATTAATGAAAAACTGTTTTTT. Translating it yields CASSRQEINEKLFF. The whole variable domain, remainder taken from reference TRBV5-4 and TRBJ1-4, is ETGVTQSPTHLIKTRGQQVTLRCSSQSGHNTVSWYQQALGQGPQFIFQYYREEENGRGNFPPRFSGLQFPNYSSELNVNALELDDSALYLCASSRQEINEKLFFGSGTQLSVL.

This sequence joins TRBV27 and TRBJ1-5; no firm D call. The germline V gene has CDR1 MNHEY and CDR2 SMNVEV (reference sequence). The V and J ends lost 2 bases and 2 bases respectively, with 16 bases between them. The CDR3 loop spans 17 amino acids. CDR3 DNA sequence: TGTGCCAGCAGTTTAGGCTCGTTTGTGGGCGGCAATCAGCCCCAGCATTTT. This gives the protein CASSLGSFVGGNQPQHF.

The chain joins TRBV3-1 (or the pseudogene TRBV3-2) to TRBJ2-1, with a weak D call TRBD2 (5 bases). The CDR3 has 16 amino acids. V lost 1 base and J lost 4, with 14 bases in between. Germline V CDR1 and CDR2: LGHDT, YNNKEL (reference sequence). In DNA form, the CDR3 reads TGTGCCAGCAGCCAAGGAGACGCTAGCCCTTACAATGAGCAGTTCTTC. Residues: CASSQGDASPYNEQFF.

The V gene is TRBV29-1, the J gene TRBJ2-6, with TRBD1 identical over 8 bases. Per the germline V gene, CDR1 is SQVTM and CDR2 is ANQGSEA. With V trimmed by 4 bases and J by 1 base, 9 bases remained unmatched. The CDR3 loop spans 17 amino acids. CDR3: CSVGDRNILSGANVLTF. Here the CDR3 DNA reads TGCAGCGTTGGGGACAGGAATATATTGTCTGGGGCCAACGTCCTGACTTTC.

The chain links TRBV3-1 (or the pseudogene TRBV3-2) to TRBJ1-6, with D uncertain. In germline, CDR1 is LGHDT, CDR2 YNNKEL (reference sequence). CDR3 size: 16 residues. V was clipped by 0 bases and J by 5 bases, with 11 bases between them. CDR3 region: CASSQELSPHNSPLHF. The CDR3 DNA is TGTGCCAGCAGCCAAGAACTGTCACCTCATAATTCACCCCTCCACTTT.

The chain has TRBV2 and TRBJ2-5; TRBD2 agrees at 15 bases. The trim removed 5 bases at V and 7 bases at J, leaving 11 bases unmatched. Per the germline V gene, CDR1 is SNHLY and CDR2 is FYNNEI. The CDR3 is 17 amino acids. CDR3 sequence: CASSLFGTSGRRRTQYF. DNA for the CDR3: TGTGCCAGCAGTCTGTTCGGGACTAGCGGGAGGCGTAGGACCCAGTACTTC.

This chain links TRBV3-1 (or the pseudogene TRBV3-2) with TRBJ2-5; 7 nucleotides align to TRBD2. CDR1 is LGHDT, CDR2 YNNKEL, per germline (reference sequence). The junction had 4 bases not matched to a gene; V was cut back by 6 bases and J by 0 bases. The CDR3 is 14 residues long. The CDR3 here is CASSHGLDQETQYF. CDR3 nucleotides: TGTGCCAGCAGTCACGGACTAGACCAAGAGACCCAGTACTTC.

The V gene is TRBV2, the J gene TRBJ1-1; D is possibly TRBD1 (5 bases). V was shortened by 7 bases and J by 1 base, with 7 bases between the two germline ends. Germline CDR1 SNHLY, CDR2 FYNNEI. This CDR3 comprises 12 residues. For the CDR3, the DNA is TGTGCCAGCATTGGGGGGAACACTGAAGCTTTCTTT. It is translated as CASIGGNTEAFF. The whole variable domain, remainder taken from reference TRBV2 and TRBJ1-1, is EPEVTQTPSHQVTQMGQEVILRCVPISNHLYFYWYRQILGQKVEFLVSFYNNEISEKSEIFDDQFSVERPDGSNFTLKIRSTKLEDSAMYFCASIGGNTEAFFGQGTRLTVV.